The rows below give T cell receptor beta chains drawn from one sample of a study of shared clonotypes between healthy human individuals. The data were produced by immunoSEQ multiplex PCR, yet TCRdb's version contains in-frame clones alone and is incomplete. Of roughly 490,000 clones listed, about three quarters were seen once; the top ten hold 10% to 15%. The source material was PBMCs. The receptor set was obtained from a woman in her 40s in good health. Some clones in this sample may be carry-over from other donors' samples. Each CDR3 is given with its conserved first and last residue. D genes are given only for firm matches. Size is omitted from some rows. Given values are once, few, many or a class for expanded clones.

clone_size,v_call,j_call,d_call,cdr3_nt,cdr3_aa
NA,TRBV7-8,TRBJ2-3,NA,TGTGCCAGCAGCTTAGCTAGCGGCACAGATACGCAGTATTTT,CASSLASGTDTQYF
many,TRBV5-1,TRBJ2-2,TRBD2,TGCGCCAGCAGCTTGGCACTAGCGGCGAACACCGGGGAGCTGTTTTTT,CASSLALAANTGELFF
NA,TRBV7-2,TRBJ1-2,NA,TGTGCCAGCAGCGAGACCGGTTTTCGTGGCTACACCTTC,CASSETGFRGYTF
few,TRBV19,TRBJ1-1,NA,TGTGCCAGTAGTGTCTCGGGGCTACAGAACACTGAAGCTTTCTTT,CASSVSGLQNTEAFF
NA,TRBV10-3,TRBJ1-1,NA,TGTGCCATCAGTGAGCGGTCTTCGTCTGAAGCTTTCTTT,CAISERSSSEAFF
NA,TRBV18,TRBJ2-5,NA,TGTGCCAGCTCACCGGATAGGGCAGAGACCCAGTACTTC,CASSPDRAETQYF
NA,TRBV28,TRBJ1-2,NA,TGTGCCAGCAATCCAGGGTCCAGGGGCTACACCTTC,CASNPGSRGYTF
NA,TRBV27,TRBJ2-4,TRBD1,TGTGCCAGCAGGCATCCGGGACAGGGGGACATTCAGTACTTC,CASRHPGQGDIQYF
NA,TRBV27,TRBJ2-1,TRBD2,TGTGCCAGCAGTTTATCGGCTAGCGGGAGGTACCAGTTCTTC,CASSLSASGRYQFF
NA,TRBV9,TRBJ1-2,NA,TGTGCCAGCAGCGTCTCAGGGGATGTTTTCGGTGGCTACACCTTC,CASSVSGDVFGGYTF
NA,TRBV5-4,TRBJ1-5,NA,TGTGCCAGCAGCTTGGACCAGAGCAATCAGCCCCAGCATTTT,CASSLDQSNQPQHF
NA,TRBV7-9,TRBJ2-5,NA,TGTGCCAGCAGCCTATACGCGGACCAGTACTTC,CASSLYADQYF
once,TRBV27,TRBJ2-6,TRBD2,TGTGCCAGCAGTCCCGGGACTAGCGGGAGAATCCCTGGGGCCAACGTCCTGACTTTC,CASSPGTSGRIPGANVLTF
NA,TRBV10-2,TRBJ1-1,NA,TGCGCCAGCAGTGAGTCCTACGCTGAAGCTTTCTTT,CASSESYAEAFF
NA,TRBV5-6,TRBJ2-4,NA,TGTGCCAGCAGCTTGGCGGGGGATGTAGCCAAAAACATTCAGTACTTC,CASSLAGDVAKNIQYF
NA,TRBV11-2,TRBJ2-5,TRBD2,TGTGCCAGCAGCTTGGTGGGACTAGTGGAGACCCAGTACTTC,CASSLVGLVETQYF
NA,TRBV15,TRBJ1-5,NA,TGTGCCACCAGCAGAGGTCTTGATCAGCCCCAGCATTTT,CATSRGLDQPQHF
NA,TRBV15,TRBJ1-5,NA,TGTGCCACCAGCAGAGATCGGGGAGCACCAAATCAGCCCCAGCATTTT,CATSRDRGAPNQPQHF
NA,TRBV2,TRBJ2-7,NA,TGTGCCAGCAGTGCCCTATACGAGCAGTACTTC,CASSALYEQYF